This T cell receptor (beta chain) was observed in a study of blood T cell repertoires in COVID-19. Cohorts were assigned according to the clinical history that participants reported. This CDR3 contains 14 residues. Germline values: CDR1 GTSNPN, CDR2 SVGIG (reference sequence). In the study's own analysis: Reference gene primer amplification yielded estimated nucleated cell counts. Using immunoSEQ multiplex PCR, the repertoire was profiled, and TCRdb retains in-frame clones only, with some absent. That table gives V, J and clone size, and the DNA gave D and trimming. The table shows a few hundred thousand clones, with around nine tenths occurring only once.

This chain connects TRBV30 to TRBJ1-2; no definite D call. The sequenced sample was PBMCs or T cells enriched from blood (not recorded which). This clonotype originated in a woman in her twenties or thirties who had recovered from COVID-19. CDR3: CVLSPESSNYGYTF. The CDR3 DNA reads as TGTGTACTATCCCCGGAAAGCTCTAACTATGGCTACACCTTC.